The 27 T cell receptor beta chains given below trace back to one sample, sequenced in a study of T-cell memory formation after mild COVID-19. In TCRdb, the 5' RACE reads were re-called with MiXCR into one record per CDR3 protein. The sample lists over 500,000 distinct CDR3 sequences; 17% were seen once. The sample taken for sequencing was PBMCs or a T cell subset sorted from them (not recorded which). The receptors here all came from an adult woman who had mild COVID-19 (a few samples of this study predate the infection). Cell type and time point are not known.

The chain joins TRBV9 to TRBJ2-3, with D unresolved. The CDR3 spans 16 residues. V lost 4 bases to trimming and J lost 0 bases, with 15 bases between them. CDR1 is SGDLS and CDR2 is YYNGEE in the germline V gene. As DNA, the CDR3 is TGTGCCAGCAGCCCCCCTGCCGGAGTAAGCACAGATACGCAGTATTTT. It translates to CASSPPAGVSTDTQYF.

This clonotype was observed a few times. The chain uses TRBV21-1 and TRBJ2-2; TRBD1, as called in the table, went unchecked against the DNA. TRBV21-1 is a documented pseudogene. The CDR3 loop spans 16 amino acids. The CDR3 spells CASSLSRGSGTGELFF. CDR3 sequence (DNA): TGTGCCAGCAGCCTCAGCAGGGGGTCGGGCACCGGGGAGCTGTTTTTT.

Many counts were recorded for this clonotype. The rearrangement links TRBV6-5 to TRBJ2-7, with a tentative D call TRBD1 (7 bases). Deletions cut 2 bases from V and 4 bases from J, with 15 bases between. The CDR3 is 15 residues long. Germline V gives CDR1 MNHEY, CDR2 SVGAGI. Here the CDR3 DNA reads TGTGCCAGCAGTTACGGCCCAGGGGGAGGATACGAGCAGTACTTC. Its protein is CASSYGPGGGYEQYF.

V is TRBV24-1 and J is TRBJ2-7; tentatively, D is TRBD2 (5 bases). This CDR3 comprises 12 residues. Germline V gene data show CDR1 as KGHDR and CDR2 as SFDVKD. V lost 7 bases to trimming and J lost 3 bases, with 9 bases between them. Here the CDR3 DNA reads TGTGCCACCAGCGAAGGACTCTACGAGCAGTACTTC. Translating gives CATSEGLYEQYF.

This clonotype was observed a few times. J is TRBJ1-1 and V is TRBV9, with unresolved D. Between the trimmed V and J ends, which lost 0 bases and 5 bases, there was a span of 11 bases. The germline V gene has CDR1 SGDLS and CDR2 YYNGEE. CDR3 length: 14 residues. CDR3 protein: CASSVVPGLTEAFF. The CDR3 bases are TGTGCCAGCAGCGTAGTCCCGGGGTTGACTGAAGCTTTCTTT.

This clonotype was found a few times. The chain is built from TRBV5-1 and TRBJ1-1; D not certain. V was shortened by 3 bases and J by 5 bases, with 20 bases between the two germline ends. This CDR3 has 16 amino acids. CDR1 and CDR2 (germline): SGHRS, YFSETQ. DNA for the CDR3: TGCGCCAGCAGCTCCCAAGGCGCGGGCGTGAGGACTGAAGCTTTCTTT. Translated, it gives CASSSQGAGVRTEAFF.

This clonotype was seen a handful of times. The chain combines TRBV20-1 with TRBJ2-1; 13 bases align to TRBD2. The CDR3 is 17 residues long. Germline V gene data show CDR1 as DFQATT and CDR2 as SNEGSKA (reference sequence). V lost 0 bases, J lost 4 bases, and 6 bases stayed unmatched. CDR3 amino acids: CSARDWTSGGVYNEQFF. CDR3 nucleotides: TGCAGTGCTAGAGATTGGACTAGCGGGGGAGTATACAATGAGCAGTTCTTC.

The V and J genes are TRBV7-9 and TRBJ1-2; D is ambiguous. V was shortened by 0 bases and J by 8 bases, with 7 bases between the two germline ends. The CDR3 spans 12 residues. Germline CDR1 SEHNR, CDR2 FQNEAQ (reference sequence). The chain's CDR3 is CASSLADLGYTF. Here the CDR3 DNA reads TGTGCCAGCAGCTTAGCTGATTTAGGCTACACCTTC.

The CDR3, as DNA: TGTGCCAGCAGCGTAGCGTTTTCTGGCGGTGGAGGTGAAAAACTGTTTTTT. It yields the protein CASSVAFSGGGGEKLFF. The genes are TRBV9 and TRBJ1-4; D is undetermined. The germline V gene has CDR1 SGDLS and CDR2 YYNGEE. The V and J ends lost 0 bases and 7 bases respectively, with 19 bases between them. This CDR3 has 17 amino acids.

This clonotype was observed a handful of times. V and J are TRBV4-2 and TRBJ2-2; no firm D call. In germline, CDR1 is LGHNA, CDR2 YNFKEQ. There are 14 residues in the CDR3. V dropped 4 bases and J dropped 6 bases, with 12 bases sitting between them. CDR3 loop: CASSLPLGSGELFF. The DNA of the CDR3 is TGTGCCAGCAGCCTTCCCCTGGGGTCCGGGGAGCTGTTTTTT.

This chain uses TRBV24-1 with TRBJ2-1, with 7 positions matching TRBD2. The germline V gene has CDR1 KGHDR and CDR2 SFDVKD. Unmatched junction bases numbered 12, after V lost 5 bases and J lost 9 bases. The CDR3 has 15 residues. The DNA of the CDR3 is TGTGCCACCAGTGGGAAAGACGCGGGAGACGCTGAGCAGTTCTTC. As protein: CATSGKDAGDAEQFF.

In nucleotides, the CDR3 is TGCGCCAGCACCCTGGGACTAGCGGGAGCATACGAGCAGTACTTC. The encoded protein is CASTLGLAGAYEQYF. The V gene is TRBV4-3, the J gene TRBJ2-7; 14 bases line up with TRBD2. Trimming took 7 bases from V and 4 from J; bases not matched to a gene: 6. Germline-derived CDR1 and CDR2 are LGHNA and YSLEER. The CDR3 is 15 residues long.

There are a few counts of this clonotype. The rearrangement links TRBV20-1 to TRBJ1-4; D unclear. V was shortened by 2 bases and J by 0 bases, with 22 bases between the two germline ends. This CDR3 spans 19 amino acids. CDR1 is DFQATT, CDR2 SNEGSKA, per germline (reference sequence). The CDR3 loop is CSARSTPRPGLATNEKLFF. The CDR3, as DNA: TGCAGTGCTAGAAGCACACCGCGGCCAGGCCTTGCAACTAATGAAAAACTGTTTTTT.

This clonotype was detected only a few times. The V and J genes are TRBV20-1 and TRBJ2-1, with TRBD1 as a possible D gene (6 bases). CDR1 and CDR2 from the germline V gene are DFQATT and SNEGSKA (reference sequence). This CDR3 comprises 12 residues. V lost 5 bases and J lost 6, with 11 bases in between. CDR3 protein: CSADDRSNEQFF. The CDR3 DNA reads as TGCAGTGCTGATGACAGGAGCAATGAGCAGTTCTTC.

The CDR3 DNA reads as TGTGCCAGCAGCCTACTCGGGGGAGCGGTATCTGATGAGCAGTTCTTC. Its translation is CASSLLGGAVSDEQFF. The gene calls are TRBV9 and TRBJ2-1, with D possibly TRBD2 on 6 matching bases. Trimming removed 4 bases from V and 8 bases from J, with 22 bases in between. This CDR3 is built from 16 residues. Germline V gene data show CDR1 as SGDLS and CDR2 as YYNGEE.

The CDR3 is CASSRWGPTGELFF. DNA of the CDR3: TGCGCCAGCAGCCGGTGGGGGCCGACCGGGGAGCTGTTTTTT. The rearrangement joins TRBV4-1 to TRBJ2-2, with TRBD1 as a possible D gene (6 bases). Between the trimmed V and J ends, which lost 4 bases and 5 bases, there was a span of 11 bases. Per the germline V gene, CDR1 is MGHRA and CDR2 is YSYEKL. The CDR3 is 14 residues long.

V gene TRBV2 combines with J gene TRBJ2-7, with 8 bases that match TRBD1. Trimming took 5 bases from V and 4 from J; bases not matched to a gene: 7. The CDR3 runs 14 residues. Germline assignment: CDR1 SNHLY and CDR2 FYNNEI. The CDR3: CASSPTGGTYEQYF. DNA for the CDR3: TGTGCCAGCAGTCCCACAGGGGGAACTTACGAGCAGTACTTC.

As concerns this clonotype: With a much larger clone just one base away, this may be a read error. This chain links TRBV7-3 with TRBJ1-1; D unclear. This CDR3 region has 14 residues. Germline CDR1 SGHTA, CDR2 FQGTGA. DNA of the CDR3: TGTGCCAGCAGCCCCGGCCCAGGTGGCGCTGAAGCTTTATTT. Its protein is CASSPGPGGAEALF.

This clonotype was found a few times. The V call is TRBV9, the J call TRBJ1-2; TRBD1 is a possible D gene (6 bases). V lost 6 bases and J lost 5, with 29 bases in between. The CDR3 sequence is 18 residues long. Germline loops: CDR1 SGDLS, CDR2 YYNGEE. The CDR3 DNA follows: TGTGCCAGCACCCATCCACGAAGGGGGATTTCTCAGGTTTATGGCTACACCTTC. Protein: CASTHPRRGISQVYGYTF. The variable domain in full, completed from reference TRBV9 and TRBJ1-2, reads DSGVTQTPKHLITATGQRVTLRCSPRSGDLSVYWYQQSLDQGLQFLIQYYNGEERAKGNILERFSAQQFPDLHSELNLSSLELGDSALYFCASTHPRRGISQVYGYTFGSGTRLTVV.

The gene calls are TRBV12-3 or TRBV12-4 and TRBJ1-1; 10 bases are a match to TRBD1. The V gene end was trimmed by 6 bases and the J gene end by 4 bases; junction bases not matched to a gene: 8. This CDR3 region has 15 residues. The CDR3 DNA reads TGTGCCAGCAGCCGGCCGGGACAGGGGCTCACTGAAGCTTTCTTT. Its protein product is CASSRPGQGLTEAFF.

The gene calls are TRBV24-1 and TRBJ1-1; D gene ambiguous. Germline CDR1 reads KGHDR; CDR2 reads SFDVKD. This CDR3 region has 12 residues. V lost 5 bases and J 5 bases, leaving 8 bases between the germline ends. CDR3 in DNA: TGTGCCACCAGTGGGGGTGGGACTGAAGCTTTCTTT. Amino acids: CATSGGGTEAFF.

V gene TRBV20-1 combines with J gene TRBJ1-2; tentatively, D is TRBD1 (5 bases). The CDR3 extends over 14 amino acids. Trimming cost V 2 bases and J 3 bases, with 13 bases left between them. Germline V gene lookup returns CDR1 DFQATT and CDR2 SNEGSKA (reference sequence). The CDR3 coding sequence is TGCAGTGCTAGAATTCTAGGGGACCACTATGGCTACACCTTC. Translation: CSARILGDHYGYTF.

The chain links TRBV3-1 to TRBJ2-1; unclear D gene. V gave up 2 bases and J gave up 0 bases, with 8 bases separating them. This CDR3 is 15 amino acids long. Germline-derived CDR1 and CDR2 are LGHDT and YNNKEL (reference sequence). The CDR3 DNA reads TGTGCCAGCAGCCAACTCTCAAGCTCCTACAATGAGCAGTTCTTC. It codes for CASSQLSSSYNEQFF.

This chain links TRBV4-2 with TRBJ2-7; tentative D call: TRBD1 (6 bases). V dropped 4 bases and J dropped 0 bases, with 16 bases sitting between them. CDR3 length: 16 residues. Germline V gene sequence: CDR1 LGHNA, CDR2 YNFKEQ. CDR3 sequence: CASSRRKGESSYEQYF. CDR3 nucleotides: TGTGCCAGCAGCCGGAGAAAGGGGGAGAGCTCCTACGAGCAGTACTTC.

This clonotype was observed at least ten times. The chain couples TRBV20-1 to TRBJ2-4; D call uncertain. V lost 7 bases and J 3 bases, leaving 16 bases between the germline ends. The CDR3 is made up of 14 amino acids. Germline V gives CDR1 DFQATT, CDR2 SNEGSKA (reference sequence). As DNA, the CDR3 is TGCAGTGTGGGCGGTAGAGGCCACAAAAACATTCAGTACTTC. It encodes CSVGGRGHKNIQYF.

V and J are TRBV7-2 and TRBJ1-3; the D is unclear. Trimming took 3 bases from V and 8 from J, leaving 17 bases between them. The CDR3 has 15 residues. Germline values: CDR1 SGHTA, CDR2 FQGNSA. This CDR3 reads CASSLNVSPSYTIYF. In nucleotides, the CDR3 is TGTGCCAGCAGCTTGAATGTATCCCCTTCATACACCATATATTTT. The entire variable domain, with the rest obtained from reference TRBV7-2 and TRBJ1-3, is as follows: GAGVSQSPSNKVTEKGKDVELRCDPISGHTALYWYRQSLGQGLEFLIYFQGNSAPDKSGLPSDRFSAERTGGSVSTLTIQRTQQEDSAVYLCASSLNVSPSYTIYFGEGSWLTVV.

This rearrangement joins TRBV7-2 to TRBJ2-3; the D gene could be TRBD1 or TRBD2 (6 bases each). The CDR3 extends over 14 amino acids. Germline loops: CDR1 SGHTA, CDR2 FQGNSA. The germline V and J ends were trimmed by 10 bases and 2 bases, with 16 bases remaining between them. Written as DNA, the CDR3 is TGTGCCACCAAGGGGGGACTCCTCACAGATACGCAGTATTTT. Its translation is CATKGGLLTDTQYF.